The rows below give T cell receptor beta chains drawn from one sample of a study of OX40 agonist ivuxolimab in advanced cancers. The data were produced by immunoSEQ multiplex PCR, yet TCRdb's version contains in-frame clones alone and is incomplete. The sample has around 78,000 clones; approximately 92% are singletons. The material sequenced was CD4+ or CD8+ T cells sorted from blood, taken in a trial of the OX40 agonist ivuxolimab. These receptors all stem from an adult with an advanced solid tumor such as melanoma, head and neck, liver or kidney cancer. CDR3s include the opening cysteine and the closing phenylalanine or tryptophan. A D gene is named only where the DNA matches it firmly. A row's size may be missing; if present it is once, few, many or a size class.

cdr3_length: 13
j_call: TRBJ1-4
clone_size: .
d_call: .
v_call: TRBV18
cdr3_aa: CASSVQREEKLFF
cdr3_nt: TGTGCCAGCTCAGTGCAGCGCGAAGAAAAACTGTTTTTT

cdr3_length: 15
j_call: TRBJ2-2
clone_size: .
d_call: TRBD2
v_call: TRBV5-1
cdr3_aa: CASSFSGTNTGELFF
cdr3_nt: TGCGCCAGCAGCTTTAGCGGGACGAACACCGGGGAGCTGTTTTTT

cdr3_length: 15
j_call: TRBJ2-1
clone_size: .
d_call: .
v_call: TRBV7-3
cdr3_aa: CASSPRSGSYNEQFF
cdr3_nt: TGTGCCAGCAGCCCCAGAAGCGGGTCCTACAATGAGCAGTTCTTC

cdr3_length: 15
j_call: TRBJ1-6
clone_size: once
d_call: TRBD1
v_call: TRBV7-2
cdr3_aa: CASSPRDSRSSPLHF
cdr3_nt: TGTGCCAGCAGCCCCAGGGACAGTCGAAGTTCACCCCTCCACTTT

cdr3_length: 13
j_call: TRBJ2-7
clone_size: .
d_call: .
v_call: TRBV6-1
cdr3_aa: CASITAGTYEQYF
cdr3_nt: TGTGCCAGCATTACAGCCGGGACCTACGAGCAGTACTTC

cdr3_length: 14
j_call: TRBJ1-2
clone_size: .
d_call: TRBD1
v_call: TRBV7-2
cdr3_aa: CASSPGQGAGGYTF
cdr3_nt: TGTGCCAGCAGCCCGGGACAGGGGGCCGGTGGCTACACCTTC

cdr3_length: 15
j_call: TRBJ2-7
clone_size: .
d_call: TRBD2
v_call: TRBV5-4
cdr3_aa: CASSTRTSGGYEQYF
cdr3_nt: TGTGCCAGCAGCACCCGGACTAGCGGGGGGTACGAGCAGTACTTC

cdr3_length: 12
j_call: TRBJ2-1
clone_size: .
d_call: .
v_call: TRBV30
cdr3_aa: CAWSWGGGEQFF
cdr3_nt: TGTGCCTGGAGTTGGGGGGGCGGTGAGCAGTTCTTC

cdr3_length: 13
j_call: TRBJ1-2
clone_size: .
d_call: TRBD1
v_call: TRBV5-1
cdr3_aa: CASSLWTGLGYTF
cdr3_nt: TGCGCCAGCAGCTTGTGGACAGGGTTGGGCTACACCTTC

cdr3_length: 16
j_call: TRBJ2-3
clone_size: once
d_call: .
v_call: TRBV2
cdr3_aa: CATSAGSGTSTDTQYF
cdr3_nt: TGTGCCACCTCAGCTGGCTCCGGGACTAGCACAGATACGCAGTATTTT

cdr3_length: 16
j_call: TRBJ1-5
clone_size: .
d_call: TRBD1
v_call: TRBV11-2
cdr3_aa: CASSLSLTGVGQPQHF
cdr3_nt: TGTGCCAGCAGCTTATCCCTAACAGGGGTCGGTCAGCCCCAGCATTTT

cdr3_length: 15
j_call: TRBJ2-3
clone_size: .
d_call: TRBD1
v_call: TRBV19
cdr3_aa: CAAKTGTGGGDTQYF
cdr3_nt: TGTGCCGCAAAAACCGGGACAGGGGGCGGTGATACGCAGTATTTT

cdr3_length: 14
j_call: TRBJ2-7
clone_size: once
d_call: .
v_call: TRBV4-1
cdr3_aa: CASRPILQGSEQYF
cdr3_nt: TGCGCCAGCAGACCTATACTACAGGGTTCCGAGCAGTACTTC

cdr3_length: 15
j_call: TRBJ2-6
clone_size: .
d_call: .
v_call: TRBV7-3
cdr3_aa: CASSPTFGGANVLTF
cdr3_nt: TGTGCCAGCAGCCCGACCTTCGGTGGGGCCAACGTCCTGACTTTC

cdr3_length: 15
j_call: TRBJ1-5
clone_size: .
d_call: .
v_call: TRBV5-1
cdr3_aa: CASSLEGVRNQPQHF
cdr3_nt: TGCGCCAGCAGCTTGGAAGGGGTAAGAAATCAGCCCCAGCATTTT

cdr3_length: 15
j_call: TRBJ1-5
clone_size: .
d_call: .
v_call: TRBV5-1
cdr3_aa: CASSLGEGDNQPQHF
cdr3_nt: TGCGCCAGCAGCTTAGGGGAAGGAGACAATCAGCCCCAGCATTTT

cdr3_length: 14
j_call: TRBJ1-1
clone_size: .
d_call: .
v_call: TRBV6-6
cdr3_aa: CASSYRIEYTEAFF
cdr3_nt: TGTGCCAGCAGTTACAGGATAGAGTACACTGAAGCTTTCTTT

cdr3_length: 13
j_call: TRBJ2-1
clone_size: .
d_call: .
v_call: TRBV7-9
cdr3_aa: CASSLQTYNEQFF
cdr3_nt: TGTGCCAGCAGCTTACAAACCTACAATGAGCAGTTCTTC

cdr3_length: 14
j_call: TRBJ2-7
clone_size: .
d_call: .
v_call: TRBV2
cdr3_aa: CASLGFGPTNEQYF
cdr3_nt: TGTGCCAGCCTGGGGTTTGGGCCCACAAACGAGCAGTACTTC

cdr3_length: 13
j_call: TRBJ2-7
clone_size: .
d_call: .
v_call: TRBV11-3
cdr3_aa: CASSAGLAYEQYF
cdr3_nt: TGTGCCAGCAGCGCCGGACTCGCCTACGAGCAGTACTTC

cdr3_length: 15
j_call: TRBJ2-5
clone_size: .
d_call: TRBD2
v_call: TRBV6-1
cdr3_aa: CASSEWTSGQETQYF
cdr3_nt: TGTGCCAGCAGTGAATGGACTAGCGGCCAAGAGACCCAGTACTTC

cdr3_length: 11
j_call: TRBJ2-5
clone_size: .
d_call: TRBD1
v_call: TRBV7-9
cdr3_aa: CAGTGEETQYF
cdr3_nt: TGTGCCGGGACAGGGGAAGAGACCCAGTACTTC

cdr3_length: 15
j_call: TRBJ2-5
clone_size: .
d_call: TRBD1
v_call: TRBV7-6
cdr3_aa: CASSLGDRHQETQYF
cdr3_nt: TGTGCCAGCAGCTTAGGGGACAGACACCAAGAGACCCAGTACTTC

cdr3_length: 14
j_call: TRBJ2-1
clone_size: .
d_call: TRBD1
v_call: TRBV5-6
cdr3_aa: CASSLGQAYNEQFF
cdr3_nt: TGTGCCAGCAGCTTAGGACAGGCCTACAATGAGCAGTTCTTC

cdr3_length: 15
j_call: TRBJ1-1
clone_size: .
d_call: .
v_call: TRBV5-1
cdr3_aa: CASSLGWGENTEAFF
cdr3_nt: TGCGCCAGCAGCTTGGGGTGGGGAGAGAACACTGAAGCTTTCTTT

cdr3_length: 16
j_call: TRBJ1-5
clone_size: .
d_call: .
v_call: TRBV10-2
cdr3_aa: CASSEPPPTGNQPQHF
cdr3_nt: TGCGCCAGCAGTGAGCCCCCGCCGACGGGCAATCAGCCCCAGCATTTT

cdr3_length: 17
j_call: TRBJ2-3
clone_size: .
d_call: TRBD2
v_call: TRBV7-2
cdr3_aa: CASSLAGRGAATDTQYF
cdr3_nt: TGTGCCAGCAGCTTAGCCGGGAGGGGAGCGGCCACAGATACGCAGTATTTT

cdr3_length: 16
j_call: TRBJ2-5
clone_size: .
d_call: TRBD2
v_call: TRBV7-7
cdr3_aa: CASSLAGSGAKETQYF
cdr3_nt: TGTGCTAGCAGCTTAGCCGGTAGCGGGGCAAAAGAGACCCAGTACTTC

cdr3_length: 13
j_call: TRBJ2-3
clone_size: once
d_call: TRBD1
v_call: TRBV5-4
cdr3_aa: CANSRDREDTQYF
cdr3_nt: TGTGCCAACTCCCGGGACAGGGAAGATACGCAGTATTTT

cdr3_length: 13
j_call: TRBJ2-1
clone_size: .
d_call: TRBD1
v_call: TRBV25-1
cdr3_aa: CARRDSPYNEQFF
cdr3_nt: TGTGCCCGCCGGGACAGCCCCTACAATGAGCAGTTCTTC

cdr3_length: 16
j_call: TRBJ2-1
clone_size: once
d_call: TRBD1
v_call: TRBV18
cdr3_aa: CASSQRTGEDSGEQFF
cdr3_nt: TGTGCCAGCTCACAACGGACAGGGGAAGATTCGGGTGAGCAGTTCTTC

cdr3_length: 13
j_call: TRBJ2-7
clone_size: .
d_call: .
v_call: TRBV10-3
cdr3_aa: CASTRANSYEQYF
cdr3_nt: TGTGCCAGCACCAGAGCGAACTCCTACGAGCAGTACTTC

cdr3_length: 12
j_call: TRBJ2-2
clone_size: .
d_call: .
v_call: TRBV28
cdr3_aa: CASSPSAGELFF
cdr3_nt: TGTGCCAGCAGTCCCTCGGCCGGGGAGCTGTTTTTT

cdr3_length: 13
j_call: TRBJ1-1
clone_size: .
d_call: .
v_call: TRBV11-3
cdr3_aa: CASSVDANTEAFF
cdr3_nt: TGTGCCAGCAGCGTTGACGCGAACACTGAAGCTTTCTTT

cdr3_length: 16
j_call: TRBJ2-7
clone_size: .
d_call: TRBD1
v_call: TRBV4-1
cdr3_aa: CASSQGLGTGSYEQYF
cdr3_nt: TGCGCCAGCAGCCAAGGCCTCGGGACAGGGTCCTACGAGCAGTACTTC

cdr3_length: 16
j_call: TRBJ1-2
clone_size: .
d_call: .
v_call: TRBV11-2
cdr3_aa: CASSLDPEGRVDGYTF
cdr3_nt: TGTGCCAGCAGCTTAGATCCGGAAGGGCGGGTGGATGGCTACACCTTC

cdr3_length: 16
j_call: TRBJ2-5
clone_size: .
d_call: TRBD2
v_call: TRBV4-2
cdr3_aa: CASSLRSGGLQETQYF
cdr3_nt: TGTGCCAGCAGCCTCAGGAGCGGGGGACTACAAGAGACCCAGTACTTC

cdr3_length: 16
j_call: TRBJ2-1
clone_size: .
d_call: TRBD2
v_call: TRBV7-8
cdr3_aa: CASSDPERGGYNEQFF
cdr3_nt: TGTGCCAGCAGCGACCCAGAGCGGGGGGGTTACAATGAGCAGTTCTTC

cdr3_length: 13
j_call: TRBJ2-6
clone_size: .
d_call: .
v_call: TRBV30
cdr3_aa: CAWGAAWANVLTF
cdr3_nt: TGTGCCTGGGGGGCGGCATGGGCCAACGTCCTGACTTTC

cdr3_length: 15
j_call: TRBJ1-1
clone_size: .
d_call: .
v_call: TRBV14
cdr3_aa: CASSQKGVLNTEAFF
cdr3_nt: TGTGCCAGCAGCCAAAAGGGGGTTTTGAACACTGAAGCTTTCTTT

cdr3_length: 15
j_call: TRBJ1-5
clone_size: .
d_call: .
v_call: TRBV27
cdr3_aa: CASSLSPHYNQPQHF
cdr3_nt: TGTGCCAGCAGTTTAAGTCCCCACTACAATCAGCCCCAGCATTTT

cdr3_length: 15
j_call: TRBJ2-3
clone_size: .
d_call: TRBD1
v_call: TRBV28
cdr3_aa: CASSTGGSGTDTQYF
cdr3_nt: TGTGCCAGCAGTACAGGGGGCTCCGGCACAGATACGCAGTATTTT

cdr3_length: 14
j_call: TRBJ1-2
clone_size: .
d_call: TRBD1
v_call: TRBV11-3
cdr3_aa: CASSLGQEGNGYTF
cdr3_nt: TGTGCCAGCAGCTTGGGACAGGAGGGGAATGGCTACACCTTC

cdr3_length: 12
j_call: TRBJ2-7
clone_size: .
d_call: .
v_call: TRBV5-1
cdr3_aa: CASSLVAYEQYF
cdr3_nt: TGCGCCAGCAGCTTGGTGGCCTACGAGCAGTACTTC

cdr3_length: 13
j_call: TRBJ1-2
clone_size: .
d_call: .
v_call: TRBV7-8
cdr3_aa: CASSLRVAYGYTF
cdr3_nt: TGTGCCAGCAGCCTGCGGGTGGCCTATGGCTACACCTTC

cdr3_length: 13
j_call: TRBJ2-7
clone_size: once
d_call: .
v_call: TRBV6-5
cdr3_aa: CASSYSGSYEQYF
cdr3_nt: TGTGCCAGCAGTTACTCGGGCTCCTACGAGCAGTACTTC

cdr3_length: 16
j_call: TRBJ1-6
clone_size: few
d_call: .
v_call: TRBV28
cdr3_aa: CASSSRGGLGNSPLHF
cdr3_nt: TGTGCCAGCAGTTCCCGCGGTGGACTAGGTAATTCACCCCTCCACTTT

cdr3_length: 15
j_call: TRBJ2-2
clone_size: few
d_call: .
v_call: TRBV10-3
cdr3_aa: CAISERAVGTGELFF
cdr3_nt: TGTGCCATCAGTGAGAGGGCAGTTGGAACCGGGGAGCTGTTTTTT

cdr3_length: 16
j_call: TRBJ2-2
clone_size: few
d_call: TRBD2
v_call: TRBV7-3
cdr3_aa: CASSPVSGGLGGELFF
cdr3_nt: TGTGCCAGCAGCCCCGTGAGCGGGGGCCTGGGCGGGGAGCTGTTTTTT

cdr3_length: 16
j_call: TRBJ2-7
clone_size: .
d_call: .
v_call: TRBV7-9
cdr3_aa: CASSLPSGRLSYEQYF
cdr3_nt: TGTGCCAGCAGCCTCCCCTCAGGGAGACTCTCCTACGAGCAGTACTTC

cdr3_length: 17
j_call: TRBJ2-4
clone_size: .
d_call: TRBD2
v_call: TRBV5-4
cdr3_aa: CASSSGLAGGPKNIQYF
cdr3_nt: TGTGCCAGCAGCTCGGGACTAGCGGGAGGGCCCAAAAACATTCAGTACTTC

cdr3_length: 19
j_call: TRBJ2-1
clone_size: .
d_call: .
v_call: TRBV21-1
cdr3_aa: CASSKGALLEASSYNEQFF
cdr3_nt: TGTGCCAGCAGCAAAGGGGCGTTGTTGGAGGCTAGCTCCTACAATGAGCAGTTCTTC

cdr3_length: 13
j_call: TRBJ2-1
clone_size: .
d_call: .
v_call: TRBV18
cdr3_aa: CASSQWTGNEQFF
cdr3_nt: TGTGCCAGCTCACAATGGACGGGCAATGAGCAGTTCTTC

cdr3_length: 16
j_call: TRBJ2-1
clone_size: .
d_call: .
v_call: TRBV11-3
cdr3_aa: CASSSPRLGSYNEQFF
cdr3_nt: TGTGCCAGCAGCTCGCCGCGTCTGGGGTCCTACAATGAGCAGTTCTTC

cdr3_length: 15
j_call: TRBJ2-7
clone_size: .
d_call: TRBD2
v_call: TRBV5-6
cdr3_aa: CASSFRTSGSYEQYF
cdr3_nt: TGTGCCAGCAGCTTCCGGACTAGCGGCTCCTACGAGCAGTACTTC